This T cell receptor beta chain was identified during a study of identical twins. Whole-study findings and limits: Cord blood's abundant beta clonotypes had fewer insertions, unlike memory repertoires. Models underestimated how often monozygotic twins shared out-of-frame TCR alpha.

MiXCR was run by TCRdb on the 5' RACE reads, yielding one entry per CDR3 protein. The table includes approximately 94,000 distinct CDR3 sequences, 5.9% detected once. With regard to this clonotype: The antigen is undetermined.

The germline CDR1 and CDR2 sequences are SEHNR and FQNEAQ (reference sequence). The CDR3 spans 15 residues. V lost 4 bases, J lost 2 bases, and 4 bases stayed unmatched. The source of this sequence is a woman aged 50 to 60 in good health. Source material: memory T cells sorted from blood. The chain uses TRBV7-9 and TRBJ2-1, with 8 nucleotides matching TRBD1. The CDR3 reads CASSSKQGAYNEQFF. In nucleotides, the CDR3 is TGTGCCAGCAGCTCTAAACAGGGGGCCTACAATGAGCAGTTCTTC.